This entry concerns a single TCR beta chain. Its antigen is undetermined. This sample is part of a study of OX40 agonist ivuxolimab in advanced cancers. Study results and caveats: At 0.1 to 3.0 mg/kg, clonal expansion of CD4+ and CD8+ blood T cells had occurred by week 6.

Method: immunoSEQ multiplex PCR; TCRdb's copy keeps in-frame clones and lacks some. The data show some 15,000 clones, about 81% seen once. CDR3 size: 13 residues. V was shortened by 5 bases and J by 1 base, with 9 bases between the two germline ends. Germline V gene lookup returns CDR1 MDHEN and CDR2 SYDVKM. Source: CD4+ or CD8+ T cells sorted from blood, taken in a trial of the OX40 agonist ivuxolimab. The TCR was taken from an adult with an advanced solid tumor such as melanoma, head and neck, liver or kidney cancer. V and J are TRBV28 and TRBJ2-7, with D unresolved. The CDR3 DNA is TGTGCCAGCAGTGGCCCCGAATCCTACGAGCAGTACTTC. Its translation is CASSGPESYEQYF.